This paragraph covers one TCR beta chain sequence. The sample comes from a study of cytomegalovirus exposure and HLA in healthy donors. In the PCR, 60 Vbeta and 13 Jbeta primers were used. Assay used: immunoSEQ multiplex PCR; TCRdb lists only in-frame clones, some missing. The sample lists about 140,000 clones, 70% to 80% occurring once. V lost 5 bases, J lost 2 bases, and 10 bases lay in between. The CDR3 length is 13 residues. Germline lookup yields CDR1 SGDLS and CDR2 YYNGEE. The TCR originated in a female donor in good health and CMV-seronegative. Sequenced input: PBMCs. This chain links TRBV9 with TRBJ1-1; D is undetermined. The CDR3 region is CASRPGLNTEAFF. The CDR3, as DNA: TGTGCCAGCAGACCCGGTCTCAACACTGAAGCTTTCTTT.